The rows below give T cell receptor beta chains drawn from one sample of a study of CD8 T cells in ankylosing spondylitis. TCRdb reanalysed the 5' RACE reads using MiXCR and keeps one entry per CDR3 protein. The data contain roughly 180,000 distinct CDR3 sequences, 9.5% to 10% of them singletons. Sequencing was done on a sample of blood, either unsorted or a sorted T cell fraction (not recorded which). These receptors were taken from a female donor with ankylosing spondylitis or in good health (not recorded which). Each CDR3 is given with its conserved first and last residue.

v_gene	j_gene	CDR3aa
TRBV10-3	TRBJ2-5	CAISESGGETQYF
TRBV7-8	TRBJ2-1	CASSLDAINNEQFF
TRBV9	TRBJ2-7	CASSVGVSGEQYF
TRBV10-3	TRBJ1-2	CAADSLYGYTF
TRBV6-2/TRBV6-3	TRBJ2-5	CASSPASKTQYF
TRBV2	TRBJ2-7	CASREGVTAYEQYF
TRBV7-8	TRBJ1-5	CASSGWAGPLGQPQHF
TRBV6-5	TRBJ1-2	CASSYSKQGGNYGYTF
TRBV7-3	TRBJ2-3	CASSHSGLLTDTQYF
TRBV5-4	TRBJ1-2	CASSPSTGLSNYGYTF
TRBV7-9	TRBJ2-5	CASSYGGLQETQYF
TRBV7-9	TRBJ2-7	CASSLTGWDQYF
TRBV7-8	TRBJ2-6	CASSLEGISGANVLTF
TRBV2	TRBJ2-1	CASSDGRLAGTFKQFF
TRBV6-1	TRBJ1-2	CASSVQGAGYTF
TRBV29-1	TRBJ2-2	CSVSGGPYERANTGELFF
TRBV16	TRBJ2-7	CASSQIGERDYEQYF
TRBV2	TRBJ2-7	CAIPVLRTGESYEQYF
TRBV7-6	TRBJ2-5	CASSLVFQETQYF
TRBV13	TRBJ1-2	CASSFGRTGTPSGGYTF
TRBV6-5	TRBJ2-6	CASSYGPGSGANVLTF
TRBV4-2	TRBJ2-4	CASSQEGGLLKIIQYF
TRBV10-3	TRBJ2-3	CAISDSREGREGTDTQYF